This T cell receptor (beta chain) was captured in a study of neurological immune-mediated disorders. Time point meaning: technical triplicate 1. The cells used in sorted libraries, CD4+ or CD8+ T cells, numbered some 1 million. The authors produced cDNA by 5'RACE using 10-nucleotide random UMIs. TCRdb re-analysed the 5' RACE reads in MiXCR, keeping a single row per CDR3 protein. The sample has approximately 23,000 distinct CDR3 sequences, approximately 13% seen once. Per germline, CDR1 LGHDT and CDR2 YNNKEL (reference sequence). With 6 bases removed from V and 5 bases from J, the gap between germline ends came to 11 bases. The CDR3 contains 13 residues. Many counts were recorded for this clonotype. What it binds is not known. The study's findings and limits: Levels of TCR clonal expansion peaked in HTLV-1-associated myelopathy and reached their lowest in multiple sclerosis, under those of healthy controls.

The sequence was collected from a female donor with HTLV-1-associated myelopathy (HAM/TSP). Sequenced: CD4+ T cells from blood. V is TRBV3-1 and J is TRBJ2-1, with a tentative D call TRBD1 (6 bases). For the CDR3, the DNA is TGTGCCAGCAGTTTAGACAGGAACAATGAGCAGTTCTTC. Encoded protein: CASSLDRNNEQFF.